These 10 T cell receptor beta chains came from one sample sequenced in a study of early T cells in non-severe SARS-CoV-2 infection (dated by TCRdb to about 2021). Library method: 5' RACE. Sequencing was carried out with a NextSeq 500. TCRdb trimmed the raw reads at Q25, called clones with MiXCR and kept productive beta chains. Rows with a matching CDR3 protein are joined into one entry that keeps the most common DNA and genes. This sample is represented by 60,000 to 75,000 distinct CDR3 sequences; more than 9.5% of them were singletons. Of the sample, roughly 6% is held by the ten largest clones. Sequencing was performed on whole blood, taken at baseline. The receptor source for this set is an adult who was a healthcare worker with PCR-confirmed SARS-CoV-2 infection or an uninfected control (not recorded which).

This clonotype was seen at least ten times. J is TRBJ1-2 and V is TRBV18, with D possibly matching TRBD1 (5 bases). V lost 5 bases, J lost 0 bases, and 10 bases lay in between. CDR1 KGHSH and CDR2 LQKENI come from the germline V gene. The CDR3 totals 14 residues. The CDR3 DNA sequence: TGTGCCAGCTCAGACAGAGAAGCTAACTATGGCTACACCTTC. Protein sequence: CASSDREANYGYTF.

This clonotype was recorded at least ten times. V usage is TRBV13 and J usage is TRBJ2-1, with 9 bases matching TRBD2. Germline V gene data show CDR1 as PRHDT and CDR2 as FYEKMQ (reference sequence). The CDR3 has 16 amino acids. With 0 bases clipped from V and 6 bases from J, the junction kept 6 bases outside the gene matches. In DNA, the CDR3 is TGTGCCAGCAGCTTAGGCGGGCTAGCGGGGCGCAATGAGCAGTTCTTC. Translating it yields CASSLGGLAGRNEQFF.

This clonotype was recorded at least ten times. J is TRBJ1-4 and V is TRBV10-3; possible D gene TRBD1, 6 bases. Germline values: CDR1 ENHRY, CDR2 SYGVKD. The V gene lost 3 bases and the J gene lost 7 bases, with 12 bases spanning the gap. CDR3 length: 14 amino acids. CDR3 DNA: TGTGCCATCAGTGACCGGGACATCGCTGAAAAACTGTTTTTT. It translates to CAISDRDIAEKLFF.

This clonotype was counted between two and nine times. The V gene is TRBV2, the J gene TRBJ1-4, with D maybe TRBD1 (5 bases). Trimming pared 4 bases from V and 8 bases from J, leaving 11 bases between. CDR1 is SNHLY, CDR2 FYNNEI, per germline. This CDR3 region has 13 residues. CDR3 in amino acids: CASSARGGEKLFF. As DNA, the CDR3 is TGTGCCAGCAGTGCGAGGGGAGGGGAAAAACTGTTTTTT.

In its sample, this clonotype was seen a few times. The J gene is TRBJ2-5, the V gene TRBV29-1; 7 positions agree with TRBD1. Germline CDR1 SQVTM, CDR2 ANQGSEA. V trimming: 2 bases; J trimming: 4 bases; junction bases outside the gene matches: 1. CDR3 size: 12 residues. The CDR3 sequence is CSVERQGETQYF. The CDR3 DNA is TGCAGCGTTGAACGACAGGGAGAGACCCAGTACTTC.

This clonotype has a handful of counts. The V and J genes are TRBV5-1 and TRBJ1-5; D remains ambiguous. This CDR3 contains 15 residues. Trimming took 3 bases from V and 2 from J, leaving 12 bases between them. Germline V gene lookup returns CDR1 SGHRS and CDR2 YFSETQ. CDR3 region: CASSWVPDGNQPQHF. CDR3 bases: TGCGCCAGCAGCTGGGTGCCAGACGGCAATCAGCCCCAGCATTTT.

This chain connects TRBV29-1 to TRBJ2-2; the match to TRBD1 covers 8 bases. The CDR3 runs 14 residues. Trimming cost V 1 base and J 4 bases; bases outside gene matches: 2. The germline gives CDR1 SQVTM, CDR2 ANQGSEA. The CDR3 sequence is CSVEGQGPTGELFF. The CDR3 DNA is TGCAGCGTTGAAGGACAGGGGCCCACCGGGGAGCTGTTTTTT.

This clonotype turned up a few times. The chain joins TRBV6-1 to TRBJ1-2, with no clear D. The CDR3 length is 13 residues. Trimming pared 3 bases from V and 2 bases from J, leaving 7 bases between. Germline CDR1 is MNHNS and CDR2 is SASEGT. CDR3 DNA: TGTGCCAGCAGTGATGGGGAAAACTATGGCTACACCTTC. Translating gives CASSDGENYGYTF.

This clonotype was counted many times. The chain uses TRBV27 and TRBJ2-2, with TRBD1 matching 9 bases. With V trimmed by 1 base and J by 3 bases, 3 bases remained unmatched. Germline V gene lookup returns CDR1 MNHEY and CDR2 SMNVEV (reference sequence). CDR3 length: 16 amino acids. The CDR3 spells CASSLLGTGYTGELFF. The CDR3 DNA sequence: TGTGCCAGCAGTTTATTGGGGACAGGGTACACCGGGGAGCTGTTTTTT.

The V call is TRBV4-1, the J call TRBJ1-1; a weak D match, TRBD1 (6 bases). Germline loops: CDR1 MGHRA, CDR2 YSYEKL. CDR3 size: 15 residues. V dropped 3 bases and J dropped 1 base, with 12 bases sitting between them. The CDR3 nucleotides read TGCGCCAGCAGCCATCCGACAGGCCGGAACACTGAAGCTTTCTTT. Protein sequence: CASSHPTGRNTEAFF.